This TCR beta chain is from a study of T cell repertoires in cytomegalovirus infection. As for the study in general: Well-studied HLA-B-restricted CMV epitopes were used in the study alongside recently identified HLA-C-restricted ones. Indications of both CMV infection and matching HLA type were provided by public TCR beta signatures.

Study conclusions and caveats: The ex vivo response was dominated by HLA-C-restricted CMV-specific TCR beta clonotypes.

TCRdb re-derived calls from the reads in MiXCR, one entry per CDR3 protein. The data hold 650,000 to 900,000 distinct CDR3 sequences, with 30% to 35% observed a single time. A note on this clonotype: Its antigen is undetermined.

Sequencing used cultured CD8+ T cells from PBMCs, obtained from culture after CMV antigen stimulation. This TCR came from a human donor in good health (CMV status not recorded). Some clones in this sample may be carry-over from other donors' samples.

Here the CDR3 DNA reads TGTGCCAGCAGCGTAGGGAATTCACCCCTCCACTTT. Translated: CASSVGNSPLHF. The rearrangement links TRBV9 to TRBJ1-6; D is unresolved. Germline V gives CDR1 SGDLS, CDR2 YYNGEE. This CDR3 region has 12 residues. V lost 0 bases to trimming and J lost 7 bases, with 2 bases between them.